These 22 T cell receptor beta chains were all obtained from the same sample, sequenced in a study of T cells in Graves' hyperthyroidism and ophthalmopathy. Amplified TCR beta CDR3 regions came from RNA transcripts. An initial round of RT-PCR targeting the TCR CDR3 relied on the HTBI primer set. TCRdb re-derived calls from the multiplex PCR reads in MiXCR, one entry per CDR3 protein. The data contain about 550,000 distinct CDR3 sequences, about a fifth of them singletons. The specimen was blood. These receptors all come from a man younger than 30 with Graves' hyperthyroidism.

This clonotype was counted many times. The V gene is TRBV18, the J gene TRBJ2-7; 10 bases are shared with TRBD1. Germline V lookup: CDR1 KGHSH, CDR2 LQKENI. Trimming removed 4 bases from V and 5 bases from J; junction bases left unmatched: 8. The CDR3 has 15 amino acids. CDR3: CASSRGTGEYHEQYF. In nucleotides, the CDR3 is TGTGCCAGCTCACGAGGGACAGGGGAGTACCACGAGCAGTACTTC.

In its sample, this clonotype was seen once. Just one base apart from a much larger clone, this may be a read error. The chain is built from TRBV12-3 or TRBV12-4 and TRBJ1-1, with unresolved D. This CDR3 is built from 16 residues. CDR3 DNA: TGTGCCAGCAGTTTCCAGGCAGCAACCATGAACTCTGAAGCTTTCTTT. It translates to CASSFQAATMNSEAFF.

The chain joins TRBV6-1 to TRBJ1-2, with D possibly matching TRBD1 (5 bases). This CDR3 contains 13 residues. Trimming stripped 8 bases from V and 5 bases from J, with 15 bases between. The germline CDR1 and CDR2 sequences are MNHNS and SASEGT. The CDR3 sequence: CASSRDFSYGYTF. DNA for the CDR3: TGTGCCAGCTCGAGGGACTTTTCTTATGGCTACACCTTC.

DNA of the CDR3: TGTGCCAGCAGCTCGGGGACAGTGCTGAACACTGAAGCTTTCTTT. This sequence encodes CASSSGTVLNTEAFF. The V gene is TRBV11-2, the J gene TRBJ1-1, with 7 bases fitting TRBD1. This CDR3 is 15 amino acids long. V lost 4 bases to trimming and J lost 0 bases; unmatched junction nucleotides: 5. From germline, CDR1 is SGHAT and CDR2 FQNNGV.

The rearrangement links TRBV11-3 to TRBJ2-4; 8 nucleotides align to TRBD1. The CDR3 extends over 17 amino acids. The trim removed 5 bases at V and 0 bases at J, leaving 9 bases unmatched. CDR1 is SGHNT and CDR2 is YENEEA in the germline V gene. As DNA, the CDR3 is TGTGCCAGCAGCCCCGGGACAGGAAGAACAGCCAAAAACATTCAGTACTTC. This sequence encodes CASSPGTGRTAKNIQYF.

At least ten counts were recorded for this clonotype. V and J are TRBV12-3 or TRBV12-4 and TRBJ2-2; possible D gene TRBD2, 5 bases. The CDR3 extends over 13 amino acids. Trimming left V 6 bases short and J 3 bases short, with 8 bases between. The CDR3 DNA sequence: TGTGCCAGCAGAAAAGCGGACACCGGGGAGCTGTTTTTT. Its translation is CASRKADTGELFF.

This rearrangement joins TRBV30 to TRBJ2-2, with D perhaps matching TRBD1 (5 bases). CDR3 length: 14 residues. Trimming took 2 bases from V and 6 from J, leaving 13 bases between them. CDR1 is GTSNPN and CDR2 is SVGIG in the germline V gene (reference sequence). The CDR3 sequence: CAWSPGLTAGELFF. In DNA, the CDR3 is TGTGCCTGGAGTCCAGGGTTGACGGCCGGGGAGCTGTTTTTT. Full variable domain (remainder filled in from reference TRBV30 and TRBJ2-2): SQTIHQWPATLVQPVGSPLSLECTVEGTSNPNLYWYRQAAGRGLQLLFYSVGIGQISSEVPQNLSASRPQDRQFILSSKKLLLSDSGFYLCAWSPGLTAGELFFGEGSRLTVL.

This clonotype was found many times. The V gene is TRBV6-5, the J gene TRBJ1-2; 8 bases map to TRBD1. Germline V gives CDR1 MNHEY, CDR2 SVGAGI. The CDR3 has 16 amino acids. The ends lost 5 bases at V and 1 base at J; junction bases unmatched: 9. CDR3 nucleotides: TGTGCCAGCAGTCACGGACAGGGAGCCCGTAACTATGGCTACACCTTC. Its translation: CASSHGQGARNYGYTF.

This clonotype was counted at least ten times. The chain employs TRBV10-3 and TRBJ2-5; no clear D. The germline gives CDR1 ENHRY, CDR2 SYGVKD. This CDR3 is 12 amino acids long. Deletions cut 4 bases from V and 1 base from J, with 4 bases between. This chain's CDR3 is CAISAIQETQYF. The CDR3 nucleotides are TGTGCCATCAGTGCTATCCAAGAGACCCAGTACTTC.

In this sample, this clonotype turned up many times. The CDR3 nucleotides read TGTGCCAGCAGGGACGGAAGGACCTACGAGCAGTACTTC. Protein sequence: CASRDGRTYEQYF. The rearrangement uses TRBV6-1 and TRBJ2-7; D ambiguous. This CDR3 region has 13 residues. Germline CDR1 and CDR2: MNHNS and SASEGT. V shed 6 bases and J shed 2 bases, with 11 bases lying between them.

The rearrangement uses TRBV11-2 and TRBJ1-1; 7 positions agree with TRBD1. The germline V gene has CDR1 SGHAT and CDR2 FQNNGV. This CDR3 has 16 residues. The V segment lost 5 bases and the J segment 5 bases; nucleotides outside the gene matches: 14. The CDR3 sequence: CASSNYYKEGATEAFF. The DNA for the CDR3 is TGTGCCAGCAGCAACTATTACAAAGAGGGGGCAACTGAAGCTTTCTTT.

This clonotype was found many times. This rearrangement joins TRBV12-3 or TRBV12-4 to TRBJ1-2; no reliable D call. V was shortened by 6 bases and J by 7 bases, with 12 bases between the two germline ends. The CDR3 runs 12 residues. The CDR3 DNA sequence: TGTGCCAGCAGCTCTACAGCTTTTGGCTACACCTTC. This gives the protein CASSSTAFGYTF.

This clonotype was seen ten or more times. The chain is built from TRBV20-1 and TRBJ1-5, with D uncertain. The CDR3 is 14 amino acids. The ends were cut back, 0 bases at V and 1 base at J, with 7 bases in the middle. CDR1 is DFQATT, CDR2 SNEGSKA, per germline (reference sequence). The CDR3 bases are TGCAGTGCTAGAGATCCTCTGAGCAATCAGCCCCAGCATTTT. It yields the protein CSARDPLSNQPQHF.

There are a few counts of this clonotype. CDR3 in DNA: TGCGCCAGCAGCCCCGACGGGAGGGGAGAGACCCAGTACTTC. This sequence encodes CASSPDGRGETQYF. This sequence joins TRBV4-1 and TRBJ2-5; 8 nucleotides line up with TRBD2. Germline values: CDR1 MGHRA, CDR2 YSYEKL. This CDR3 is built from 14 residues. Germline trimming cut 4 bases from V and 4 bases from J; bases unmatched to any gene: 5.

This clonotype has a handful of counts. The CDR3 spells CATSDGTANTGELFF. The CDR3 region has the DNA TGTGCCACCAGTGACGGGACAGCGAACACCGGGGAGCTGTTTTTT. This chain joins TRBV24-1 and TRBJ2-2, with 7 nucleotides matching TRBD1. V lost 4 bases and J lost 0; bases outside the gene matches: 1. Germline values: CDR1 KGHDR, CDR2 SFDVKD. The CDR3 is 15 amino acids.

This chain connects TRBV11-1 to TRBJ2-6; D gene ambiguous. The CDR3 is 17 residues long. Looked up from germline, CDR1 is SGHAT and CDR2 is FQDESV (reference sequence). V lost 2 bases, J lost 0 bases, and 11 bases lay in between. The CDR3 DNA follows: TGTGCCAGCAGCTTACGCCACATAACCTCTGGGGCCAACGTCCTGACTTTC. Its protein is CASSLRHITSGANVLTF.

A note on this clonotype: Germline is not matched at one junction end, which may reflect a read error. The chain is built from TRBV28 and TRBJ2-2, with 13 bases identical to TRBD2. Germline CDR1 reads MDHEN; CDR2 reads SYDVKM. CDR3 length: 16 residues. The CDR3 sequence is CASSGLAGANTGELCF. The CDR3, as DNA: TGTGCCAGCAGCGGACTAGCGGGAGCAAACACCGGGGAGCTGTGTTTT.

This clonotype was counted a few times. V is TRBV28 and J is TRBJ2-7; maybe TRBD2 (7 bases). CDR1 is MDHEN, CDR2 SYDVKM, per germline. The CDR3 extends over 13 amino acids. With 8 bases removed from V and 3 bases from J, the gap between germline ends came to 14 bases. CDR3: CASLGGVGYEQYF. Written as DNA, the CDR3 is TGTGCCAGCTTAGGGGGGGTCGGCTACGAGCAGTACTTC. Full variable domain (remainder filled in from reference TRBV28 and TRBJ2-7): DVKVTQSSRYLVKRTGEKVFLECVQDMDHENMFWYRQDPGLGLRLIYFSYDVKMKEKGDIPEGYSVSREKKERFSLILESASTNQTSMYLCASLGGVGYEQYFGPGTRLTVT.

The chain employs TRBV12-3 or TRBV12-4 and TRBJ1-2, with 9 bases lining up with TRBD1. V dropped 2 bases and J dropped 8; count of bases not matched to a gene: 12. The CDR3 covers 16 residues. CDR3 DNA sequence: TGTGCCAGCAGTTTAAGGGGGACAGGGCCCCTTCGGGGCTACACCTTC. Translation: CASSLRGTGPLRGYTF.

This clonotype came up a few times. This chain links TRBV11-2 with TRBJ2-7; the D gene is possibly TRBD1 (7 bases). The CDR3 length is 15 residues. The V end was cut by 5 bases, the J end by 3 bases, with 17 bases between. The V gene's germline CDR1 is SGHAT and CDR2 FQNNGV. CDR3 loop: CASSGGTVLIYEQYF. The CDR3 DNA is TGTGCCAGCAGCGGGGGGACAGTTCTCATCTACGAGCAGTACTTC. Complete variable domain (other parts from reference TRBV11-2 and TRBJ2-7): EAGVAQSPRYKIIEKRQSVAFWCNPISGHATLYWYQQILGQGPKLLIQFQNNGVVDDSQLPKDRFSAERLKGVDSTLKIQPAKLEDSAVYLCASSGGTVLIYEQYFGPGTRLTVT.

The J gene is TRBJ2-5, the V gene TRBV19; 7 bases are a match to TRBD2. The CDR3 totals 15 residues. CDR1 and CDR2 from the germline V gene are LNHDA and SQIVND (reference sequence). J was trimmed by 3 bases and V by 5 bases; bases with no gene match: 9. CDR3 DNA: TGTGCCAGTAGTGGAAGTGGTACTAGCGAAGAGACCCAGTACTTC. Translating gives CASSGSGTSEETQYF.

This rearrangement joins TRBV18 to TRBJ2-7; D might be TRBD1 or TRBD2, each matching 5 bases. CDR1 is KGHSH and CDR2 is LQKENI in the germline V gene. Trimming took off 4 bases at V and 2 bases at J, with 18 bases between the two ends. The CDR3 totals 16 residues. The CDR3 DNA follows: TGTGCCAGCTCACTCCCCTCCGGGACCGGAGCCTACGAGCAGTACTTC. Translating gives CASSLPSGTGAYEQYF.